The clone carrying this T cell receptor beta chain has just one count. This CDR3 comprises 18 residues. Germline V gene lookup returns CDR1 SGHTS and CDR2 YDEGEE. V was trimmed by 0 bases and J by 0 bases, leaving 16 bases between them. The sample comes from a study of blood T cell repertoires in COVID-19. In the original workflow: Estimation of nucleated cell counts was performed using reference gene primer amplification. The data were produced by immunoSEQ multiplex PCR, yet TCRdb's version contains in-frame clones alone and is incomplete. The V and J calls and clone size come from that table; D and trimming were worked out from the DNA. There are 90,000 to 120,000 clones in the sample; over 75% occur only once, and 32% lies in the top ten.

The V call is TRBV5-8, the J call TRBJ2-1, with TRBD2 as a possible D gene (7 bases). Input material: peripheral blood. The receptor was derived from a woman of 80 years or more with acute or convalescent COVID-19. CDR3 protein: CASSLEGGSSSSYNEQFF. For the CDR3, the DNA is TGTGCCAGCAGCTTGGAGGGGGGGTCCTCGAGCTCCTACAATGAGCAGTTCTTC.